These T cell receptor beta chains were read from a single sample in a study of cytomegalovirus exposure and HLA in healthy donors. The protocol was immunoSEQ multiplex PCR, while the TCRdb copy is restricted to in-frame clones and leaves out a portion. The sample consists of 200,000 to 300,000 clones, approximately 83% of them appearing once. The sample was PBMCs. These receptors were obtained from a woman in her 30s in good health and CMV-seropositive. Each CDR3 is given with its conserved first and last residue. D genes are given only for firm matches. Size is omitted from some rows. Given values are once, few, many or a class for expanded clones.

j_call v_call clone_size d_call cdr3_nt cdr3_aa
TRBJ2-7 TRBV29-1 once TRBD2 TGCAGCGTTGACCTACTAGCGGGGGGCTCCTACGAGCAGTACTTC CSVDLLAGGSYEQYF
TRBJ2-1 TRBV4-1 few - TGCGCCAGCAGCCAAATGAGTTACAATGAGCAGTTCTTC CASSQMSYNEQFF
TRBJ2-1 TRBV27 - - TGTGCCAGCAGTGCCCAGGGTCTCAATGAGCAGTTCTTC CASSAQGLNEQFF
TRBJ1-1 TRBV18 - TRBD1 TGTGCCAGCTCACCAGTCGTCACAGGGGAAAACACTGAAGCTTTCTTT CASSPVVTGENTEAFF
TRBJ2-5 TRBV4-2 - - TGTGCCAGCAGCCAGCCCGGAGGACCCCGCCAGGAGACCCAGTACTTC CASSQPGGPRQETQYF
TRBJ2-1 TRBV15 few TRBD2 TGTGCCACCAGCAGTAGACTAGCGGGAGCTAAAGAGCAGTTCTTC CATSSRLAGAKEQFF
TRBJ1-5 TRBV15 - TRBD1 TGTGCCACCAGCAGAGAACAGGGGGTGAATAGCAATCAGCCCCAGCATTTT CATSREQGVNSNQPQHF
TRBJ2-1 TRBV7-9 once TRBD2 TGTGCCAGCAGCTTAGGGTACAGCGGGAGCAATGAGCAGTTCTTC CASSLGYSGSNEQFF
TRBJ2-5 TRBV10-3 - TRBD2 TGTGCCATCAGTGAGTGGGGAGGGGAGACCCAGTACTTC CAISEWGGETQYF
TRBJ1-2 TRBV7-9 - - TGTGCCAGCAGTATAGAAAGCGAGGGCTACACCTTC CASSIESEGYTF
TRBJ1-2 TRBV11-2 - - TGTGCCAGCAGCTCGCAGGGGCCCAACCTATATGGCTACACCTTC CASSSQGPNLYGYTF
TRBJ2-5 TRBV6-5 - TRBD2 TGTGCCAGCAGTTGGGTAGCGGGGGGACTCCAAGAGACCCAGTACTTC CASSWVAGGLQETQYF
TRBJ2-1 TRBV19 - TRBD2 TGTGCCAGTTCATTAGCGGGAGGGTATGGGAATGAGCAGTTCTTC CASSLAGGYGNEQFF
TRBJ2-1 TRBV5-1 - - TGCGCCAGCAGCCCCGGAGGTTACGGGAGCAATGAGCAGTTCTTC CASSPGGYGSNEQFF
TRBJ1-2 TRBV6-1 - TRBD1 TGTGCCAGCAGTGAAGGACAGGGGGACGGTGCGGGCTACACCTTC CASSEGQGDGAGYTF
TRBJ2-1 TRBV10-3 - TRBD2 TGTGCCACCAGATCTAGCGGGACCTCCTACAATGAGCAGTTCTTC CATRSSGTSYNEQFF
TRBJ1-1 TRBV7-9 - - TGTGCCAGCAGCTTAGCCGGGGGGGACTTCGGAACGGTGTCTGAAGCTTTCTTT CASSLAGGDFGTVSEAFF
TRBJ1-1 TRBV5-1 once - TGCGCCAGCAGCTACTTAGGGGTGAATACTGAAGCTTTCTTT CASSYLGVNTEAFF
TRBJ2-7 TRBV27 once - TGTGCCAGCAGCCTCATGGGCCCCTACGAGCAGTACTTC CASSLMGPYEQYF
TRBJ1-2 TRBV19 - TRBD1 TGTGCCAGTAGTATCGGACAGGGACGAGGCTATGGCTACACCTTC CASSIGQGRGYGYTF